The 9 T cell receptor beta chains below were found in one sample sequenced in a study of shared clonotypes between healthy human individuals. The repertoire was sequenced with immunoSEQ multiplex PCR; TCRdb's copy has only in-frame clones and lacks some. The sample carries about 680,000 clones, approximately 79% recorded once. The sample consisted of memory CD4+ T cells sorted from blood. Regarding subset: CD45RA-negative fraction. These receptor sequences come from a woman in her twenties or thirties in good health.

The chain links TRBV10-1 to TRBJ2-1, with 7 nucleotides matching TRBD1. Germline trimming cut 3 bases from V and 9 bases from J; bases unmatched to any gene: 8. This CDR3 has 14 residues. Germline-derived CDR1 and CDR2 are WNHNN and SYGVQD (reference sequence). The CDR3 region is CASSEQDRIREQFF. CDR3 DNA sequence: TGCGCCAGCAGTGAACAGGACAGGATCCGTGAGCAGTTCTTC.

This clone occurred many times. As DNA, the CDR3 is TGTGCCAGTAGTCCCGGGTCTGGGGCGCCCACCGGGGAGCTGTTTTTT. Protein product: CASSPGSGAPTGELFF. V usage is TRBV19 and J usage is TRBJ2-2; tentative D call: TRBD1 (5 bases). This CDR3 has 16 residues. Trimming took off 5 bases at V and 4 bases at J, with 17 bases between the two ends. Per germline, CDR1 LNHDA and CDR2 SQIVND (reference sequence).

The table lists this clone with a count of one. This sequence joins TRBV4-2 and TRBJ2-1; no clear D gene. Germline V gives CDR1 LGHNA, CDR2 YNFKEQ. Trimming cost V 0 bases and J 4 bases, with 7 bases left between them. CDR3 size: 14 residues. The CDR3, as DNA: TGTGCCAGCAGCCAAGATCAAGCTTACAATGAGCAGTTCTTC. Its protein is CASSQDQAYNEQFF.

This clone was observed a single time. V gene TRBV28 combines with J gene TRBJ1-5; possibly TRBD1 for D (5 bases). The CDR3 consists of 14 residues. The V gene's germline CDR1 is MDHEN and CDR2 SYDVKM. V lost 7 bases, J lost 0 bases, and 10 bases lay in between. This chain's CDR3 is CASIGDSSNQPQHF. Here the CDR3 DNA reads TGTGCCAGCATAGGAGACAGTAGCAATCAGCCCCAGCATTTT.

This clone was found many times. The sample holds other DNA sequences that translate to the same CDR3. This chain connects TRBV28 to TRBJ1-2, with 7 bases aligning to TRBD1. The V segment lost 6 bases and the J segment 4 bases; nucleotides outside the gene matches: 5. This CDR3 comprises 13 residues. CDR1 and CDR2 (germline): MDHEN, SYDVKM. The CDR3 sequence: CASRRDSLYGYTF. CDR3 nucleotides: TGTGCCAGCAGGAGGGACAGCCTCTATGGCTACACCTTC.

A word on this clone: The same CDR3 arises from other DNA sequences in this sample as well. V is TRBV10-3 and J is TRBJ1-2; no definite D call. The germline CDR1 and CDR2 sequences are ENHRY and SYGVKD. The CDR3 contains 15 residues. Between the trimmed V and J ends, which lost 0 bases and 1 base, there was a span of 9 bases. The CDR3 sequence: CAISESSQNNYGYTF. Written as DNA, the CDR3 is TGTGCCATCAGTGAGTCGTCTCAAAATAACTATGGCTACACCTTC.

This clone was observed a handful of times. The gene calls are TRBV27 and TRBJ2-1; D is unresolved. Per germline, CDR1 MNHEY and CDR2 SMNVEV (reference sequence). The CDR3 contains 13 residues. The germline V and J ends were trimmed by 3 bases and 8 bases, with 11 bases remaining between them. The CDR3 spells CASSFTRKDEQFF. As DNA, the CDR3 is TGTGCCAGCAGTTTCACGCGGAAGGATGAGCAGTTCTTC.

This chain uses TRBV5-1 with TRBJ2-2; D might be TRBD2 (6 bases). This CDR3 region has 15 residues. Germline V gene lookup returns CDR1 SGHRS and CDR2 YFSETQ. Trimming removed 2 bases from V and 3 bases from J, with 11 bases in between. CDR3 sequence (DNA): TGCGCCAGCAGCTTCGGGACTCCCCACACCGGGGAGCTGTTTTTT. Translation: CASSFGTPHTGELFF.

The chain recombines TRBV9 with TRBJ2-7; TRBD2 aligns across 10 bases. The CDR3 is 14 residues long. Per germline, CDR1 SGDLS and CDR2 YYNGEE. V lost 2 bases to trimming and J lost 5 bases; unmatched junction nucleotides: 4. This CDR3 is CASSVRGTSDEQYF. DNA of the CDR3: TGTGCCAGCAGCGTTCGCGGGACTAGCGACGAGCAGTACTTC.